This record concerns one TCR beta chain sequence. The germline gives CDR1 SGHRS, CDR2 YFSETQ. V was cut by 0 bases and J by 4 bases, with 8 bases left in between. The CDR3 spans 14 residues. The TCRbeta library incorporated unique molecular identifiers. TCRdb passed the PCR reads through MiXCR, listing each CDR3 protein once. Of about 500,000 distinct CDR3 sequences in the sample, approximately 32% were seen once. This record belongs to a study of T-cell reconstitution after alpha-beta-depleted transplantation in children. The V call is TRBV5-1, the J call TRBJ2-1; D unresolved. The clonotype was recovered from a human donor who donated a stem cell graft to a child with aplastic anemia. Here the sequenced sample was PBMCs from the stem cell graft donor, taken from the stem cell graft. The CDR3: CASSLDYLYNEQFF. DNA for the CDR3: TGCGCCAGCAGCTTGGACTACTTATACAATGAGCAGTTCTTC.